The 7 T cell receptor beta chains below come from one sample, sequenced in a study of blood T cell repertoires in COVID-19. Profiled with immunoSEQ multiplex PCR; TCRdb holds only in-frame clones, not every one. The sample shows 91,000 or so clones, approximately 90% of them seen only once. Sequenced material: peripheral blood. The receptors derive from a woman aged 45-65 years in a cohort sampled during active COVID-19.

The V gene is TRBV9, the J gene TRBJ1-1; perhaps TRBD1 as D (5 bases). Germline CDR1 reads SGDLS; CDR2 reads YYNGEE. The CDR3 loop spans 15 amino acids. The V gene lost 0 bases and the J gene lost 3 bases, with 12 bases spanning the gap. The CDR3 nucleotides read TGTGCCAGCAGCGTAGCCGTGGGGGGGGACACTGAAGCTTTCTTT. Its protein product is CASSVAVGGDTEAFF.

The chain links TRBV18 to TRBJ2-3; 8 nucleotides agree with TRBD1. CDR1 KGHSH and CDR2 LQKENI come from the germline V gene. This CDR3 region has 18 residues. The junction had 15 bases not matched to a gene; V was cut back by 3 bases and J by 4 bases. The CDR3 region is CASSPIYGQGGDPDTQYF. CDR3 DNA: TGTGCCAGCTCACCGATATACGGACAGGGCGGAGATCCAGATACGCAGTATTTT.

The CDR3 bases are TGTGCCAGCTCACCACAGGACTCCAGGAATGAAAAACTGTTTTTT. Translating gives CASSPQDSRNEKLFF. V usage is TRBV18 and J usage is TRBJ1-4; no definite D call. V was pared by 1 base and J by 5 bases, with 11 bases between. Germline loops: CDR1 KGHSH, CDR2 LQKENI. The CDR3 has 15 residues.

This chain links TRBV7-9 with TRBJ2-3; 9 nucleotides agree with TRBD2. The CDR3 covers 15 residues. The V gene's germline CDR1 is SEHNR and CDR2 FQNEAQ (reference sequence). J gave up 3 bases and V 3 bases, and 4 bases lay outside the gene matches. The CDR3 region has the DNA TGTGCCAGCAGCTTTGCGGGGGGGCCAACAGATACGCAGTATTTT. Its protein is CASSFAGGPTDTQYF.

This chain links TRBV15 with TRBJ1-1; D unclear. Germline V gene lookup returns CDR1 LNHNV and CDR2 YYDKDF (reference sequence). This CDR3 is 15 amino acids long. V lost 6 bases and J 2 bases, leaving 16 bases between the germline ends. The CDR3 protein is CATRSRVVGNTEAFF. CDR3 DNA sequence: TGTGCCACCAGGTCGAGGGTCGTCGGTAACACTGAAGCTTTCTTT.

V usage is TRBV12-3 or TRBV12-4 and J usage is TRBJ1-1; D unresolved. CDR3 length: 13 amino acids. The ends were cut back, 3 bases at V and 4 bases at J, with 9 bases in the middle. CDR3 coding DNA: TGTGCCAGCAGTTTGGGAGGGCCCACTGAAGCTTTCTTT. Its protein is CASSLGGPTEAFF.

This clone appeared a few times. This sequence joins TRBV5-1 and TRBJ1-1, with 9 bases aligning to TRBD1. The CDR3 length is 17 residues. V gave up 0 bases and J gave up 3 bases; unmatched junction bases: 9. CDR1 SGHRS and CDR2 YFSETQ come from the germline V gene. In nucleotides, the CDR3 is TGCGCCAGCAGCTTGGGAATGGGACAGGGTCGGGACACTGAAGCTTTCTTT. Protein product: CASSLGMGQGRDTEAFF.